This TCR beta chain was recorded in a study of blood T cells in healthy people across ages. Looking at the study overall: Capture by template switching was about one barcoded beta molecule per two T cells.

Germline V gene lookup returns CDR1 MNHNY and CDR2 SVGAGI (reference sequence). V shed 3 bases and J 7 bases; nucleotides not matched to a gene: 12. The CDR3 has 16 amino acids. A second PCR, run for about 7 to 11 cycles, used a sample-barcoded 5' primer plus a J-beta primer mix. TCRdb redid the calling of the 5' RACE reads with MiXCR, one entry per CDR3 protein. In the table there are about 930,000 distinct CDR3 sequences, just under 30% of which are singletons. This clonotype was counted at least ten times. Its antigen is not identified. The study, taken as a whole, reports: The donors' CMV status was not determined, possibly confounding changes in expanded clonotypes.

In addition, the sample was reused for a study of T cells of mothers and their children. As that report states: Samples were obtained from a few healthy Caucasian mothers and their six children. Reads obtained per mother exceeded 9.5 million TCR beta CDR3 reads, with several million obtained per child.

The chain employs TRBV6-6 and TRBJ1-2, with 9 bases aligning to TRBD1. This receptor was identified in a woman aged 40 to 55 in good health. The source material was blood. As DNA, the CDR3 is TGTGCCAGCAGTTATACTCGGCCGGGACAGGGAGTTGGCTACACCTTC. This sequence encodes CASSYTRPGQGVGYTF.